What follows describes a single TCR beta chain. This clonotype was picked up a small number of times. No antigen is known for it. Per-nucleotide qualities are absent, and no much larger clonotype sits a single base away. This sample stems from a study of regulatory T cells in long-lasting Graves disease listed by TCRdb under 2021. Study-wide context: Persistent Graves' disease was defined as antithyroid drug treatment for over 5 years with persistently positive TSH receptor autoantibodies. Persistent Graves' disease patients were compared with newly diagnosed Graves' disease patients by peripheral blood TCR sequencing and RNA sequencing. The study was conducted in China and was registered as a clinical trial. TCR sequencing covered approximately 13 persistent and 20 newly diagnosed Graves' disease patients, some 33 samples in total. Persistent Graves' disease patients in the clinical cohort had taken antithyroid drugs for approximately ten years on average. Broader findings and caveats from the paper: Preferential use of TRBV28, TRBJ1-2 and TRBJ2-5 was observed in persistent disease, whereas TRBV20-1 and TRBJ2-1 were favored in newly diagnosed disease. Persistent patients shared more public clonotypes among themselves (roughly 2,700) than newly diagnosed patients did (roughly 910). Because the primary lesion, thyroid tissue, could not be accessed, the study looked at peripheral blood alone. The authors acknowledged the small sample size as a limitation that may reduce accuracy. Sequencing and analysis were limited to the TCR beta chain. Lower TCR Shannon entropy and fewer highly expanded clones were observed in persistent Graves' disease patients than in newly diagnosed patients, which suggested clonal expansion.

From its cysteine to its phenylalanine, the CDR3 spans 15 amino acids. The DNA shown is the 45-base CDR3, in frame from base 1. V is pared back by 4 bases and J by 0 bases, with 13 bases lying between the germline termini. CDR1 SGHRS and CDR2 YFSETQ were looked up in the germline V gene. The time point label for this specimen denotes: persistent/refractory GD, antithyroid drugs over 5 years with positive TRAb. RNA was extracted from PBMCs in TRIzol for both TCR sequencing and RNA sequencing. The diagnosis of Graves' disease followed American Thyroid Association guidelines. The patients came from an endocrinology department in Xi'an, China. Each patient gave around 9 milliliters of peripheral blood, collected in an EDTA anticoagulant tube. PBMCs were isolated by Ficoll Paque Plus density gradient separation without further T cell sorting. An Agilent 2100 Bioanalyzer and agarose gel were used to check RNA quality, while a NanoDrop 2000 measured RNA concentration.

The protocol used for the library was multiplex PCR. The sequencer was an Illumina HiSeq 4000. iRepertoire HTBI primers and Arm-PCR amplification of CDR3 regions were used to construct TCR beta libraries. PCR products were gel purified before sequencing. The original methods were these. A total of around 59 TRBV and under 15 TRBJ segments were identified across samples and were used for gene usage analysis of CDR3 amino acid clonotypes. COPE and FqMerger were used to merge the filtered high-quality paired reads into contigs. BLAST was used to align contigs to the IMGT TRBV, TRBD and TRBJ reference genes, and CDR3 was defined following IMGT. Clonotypes above 0.1% frequency were classified as highly expanded clones. Repertoire diversity was measured by Shannon entropy, and V-J evenness by the Gini coefficient. Public clonotypes were defined as clonotypes shared by more than one individual. The public reads were reanalyzed by TCRdb: fastp trimming at Q25, MiXCR alignment, in-frame beta chains only. Each record represents a unique CDR3 protein, reported with the most common genes and DNA among its rows. TCRdb, rather than the study authors, made the V and J calls. The sample has approximately 400,000 distinct CDR3 sequences on record, 23% of them singletons. The ten largest clones represent about a quarter of the sample.

The chain uses TRBV5-1 and TRBJ1-2, with no confident D gene call. This clonotype was obtained from a female donor with Graves disease. The source was peripheral blood mononuclear cells (PBMCs), collected when the disease was refractory, from a patient treated with antithyroid drugs. The CDR3 in this case is CASSDLARSNYGYTF. The bases are TGCGCCAGCAGCGATTTAGCTCGTTCTAACTATGGCTACACCTTC.